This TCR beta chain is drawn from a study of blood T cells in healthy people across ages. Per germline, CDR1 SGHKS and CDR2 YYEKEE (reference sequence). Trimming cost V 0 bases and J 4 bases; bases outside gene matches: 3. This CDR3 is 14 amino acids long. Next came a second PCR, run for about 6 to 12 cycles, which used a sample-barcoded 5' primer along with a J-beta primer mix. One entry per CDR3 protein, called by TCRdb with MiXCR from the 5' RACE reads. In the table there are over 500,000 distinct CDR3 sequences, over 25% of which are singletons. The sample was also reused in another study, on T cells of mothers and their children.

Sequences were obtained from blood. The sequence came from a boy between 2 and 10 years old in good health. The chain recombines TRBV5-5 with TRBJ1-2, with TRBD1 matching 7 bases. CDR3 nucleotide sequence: TGTGCCAGCAGCTTGGGAGGGGGCGCCTATGGCTACACCTTC. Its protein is CASSLGGGAYGYTF.